These 29 T cell receptor beta chains were sequenced from one sample in a study of blood T cell repertoires in COVID-19. Profiled with immunoSEQ multiplex PCR; TCRdb holds only in-frame clones, not every one. The sample carries 140,000 to 150,000 clones, roughly 90% recorded once. The sequenced material came from peripheral blood. The receptors come from a human donor with COVID-19, enrolled during active disease. The donor label of this sample is uncertain.

The chain employs TRBV19 and TRBJ2-7, with 7 positions matching TRBD1. There are 15 residues in the CDR3. Germline CDR1 and CDR2: LNHDA and SQIVND (reference sequence). V was clipped by 4 bases and J by 3 bases; unmatched bases: 9. CDR3 loop: CASSTTGAGYYEQYF. CDR3 DNA: TGTGCCAGTAGTACTACAGGGGCTGGGTACTACGAGCAGTACTTC.

The rearrangement joins TRBV7-3 to TRBJ2-3; 9 bases are shared with TRBD1. Unmatched junction bases numbered 8, after V lost 6 bases and J lost 4 bases. Germline assignment: CDR1 SGHTA and CDR2 FQGTGA. CDR3 length: 15 residues. Here the CDR3 DNA reads TGTGCCAGCAGTCGACAGGGGGAGGTTGCAGATACGCAGTATTTT. Its translation is CASSRQGEVADTQYF.

The CDR3 reads CASSESLAGAEQYF. The CDR3 DNA reads as TGTGCCAGCAGTGAAAGTCTAGCGGGAGCCGAGCAGTACTTC. The chain links TRBV6-1 to TRBJ2-7, with 10 bases identical to TRBD2. CDR1 and CDR2 from the germline V gene are MNHNS and SASEGT. CDR3 length equals 14 residues. Trimming took 2 bases from V and 6 from J; bases not matched to a gene: 4.

CDR3 nucleotides: TGTGCCAGCAGTGGAAACAGGGCCTATAATTCACCCCTCCACTTT. It yields the protein CASSGNRAYNSPLHF. The chain joins TRBV2 to TRBJ1-6, with D tentatively TRBD1 (6 bases). Trimming took 4 bases from V and 2 from J, leaving 9 bases between them. This CDR3 spans 15 amino acids. CDR1 is SNHLY and CDR2 is FYNNEI in the germline V gene. The whole variable domain, filled in from reference TRBV2 and TRBJ1-6, reads EPEVTQTPSHQVTQMGQEVILRCVPISNHLYFYWYRQILGQKVEFLVSFYNNEISEKSEIFDDQFSVERPDGSNFTLKIRSTKLEDSAMYFCASSGNRAYNSPLHFGNGTRLTVT.

The J gene is TRBJ2-6, the V gene TRBV5-4, with TRBD1 matching 9 bases. Germline V gene sequence: CDR1 SGHNT, CDR2 YYREEE (reference sequence). The CDR3 is 14 amino acids. The V gene end was trimmed by 2 bases and the J gene end by 19 bases; junction bases not matched to a gene: 13. Here the CDR3 DNA reads TGTGCCAGCAGCTTATACGGAAACAGGGGGCCCCAAACTTTC. Protein product: CASSLYGNRGPQTF. Full variable domain (remainder filled in from reference TRBV5-4 and TRBJ2-6): ETGVTQSPTHLIKTRGQQVTLRCSSQSGHNTVSWYQQALGQGPQFIFQYYREEENGRGNFPPRFSGLQFPNYSSELNVNALELDDSALYLCASSLYGNRGPQTFGAGSRLTVL.

This chain uses TRBV18 with TRBJ2-1, with 9 bases matching TRBD2. This CDR3 is 16 amino acids long. Unmatched junction bases numbered 5, after V lost 4 bases and J lost 1 base. Germline V gives CDR1 KGHSH, CDR2 LQKENI. The CDR3 reads CASSRASGESYNEQFF. CDR3 bases: TGTGCCAGCTCACGGGCTAGCGGGGAATCCTACAATGAGCAGTTCTTC.

The V call is TRBV7-8, the J call TRBJ2-7, with a possible D match to TRBD2 (5 bases). The length of the CDR3 is 14 residues. The V end was cut by 2 bases, the J end by 6 bases, with 14 bases between. From germline, CDR1 is SGHVS and CDR2 FQNEAQ. The DNA for the CDR3 is TGTGCCAGCAGCTTAAGCGCTAGCACCTCCGAGCAGTACTTC. This codes for CASSLSASTSEQYF.

This sequence joins TRBV27 and TRBJ2-7; D is possibly TRBD1 (5 bases). The CDR3 runs to 13 residues. Germline CDR1 MNHEY, CDR2 SMNVEV (reference sequence). The V end lost 3 bases, the J end lost 1 base, and 7 bases lay between the germline ends. DNA for the CDR3: TGTGCCAGCAGTTTGAGACAGTCCTACGAGCAGTACTTC. Its translation is CASSLRQSYEQYF.

V and J are TRBV12-3 or TRBV12-4 and TRBJ1-1; perhaps TRBD1 as D (6 bases). There are 13 residues in the CDR3. Trimming took off 6 bases at V and 2 bases at J, with 10 bases between the two ends. DNA of the CDR3: TGTGCCAGCAGACTAGGGGGTAACACTGAAGCTTTCTTT. This codes for CASRLGGNTEAFF.

V gene TRBV6-6 combines with J gene TRBJ2-3, with 14 bases identical to TRBD2. The length of the CDR3 is 17 residues. Germline CDR1 reads MNHNY; CDR2 reads SVGAGI (reference sequence). Trimming took 5 bases from V and 4 from J; bases not matched to a gene: 8. CDR3 coding DNA: TGTGCCAGCAGTCAGACTAGCGGGGGGGCCACGGCAGATACGCAGTATTTT. Translating gives CASSQTSGGATADTQYF.

The genes are TRBV11-2 and TRBJ1-1, with D perhaps TRBD1 (5 bases). Trimming cost V 3 bases and J 8 bases, with 10 bases left between them. The V gene's germline CDR1 is SGHAT and CDR2 FQNNGV. The CDR3 length is 12 residues. The CDR3 spells CASSFSRGEAFF. The CDR3 coding sequence is TGTGCCAGCAGCTTCTCGCGGGGGGAAGCTTTCTTT. The full variable domain, rest sourced from reference TRBV11-2 and TRBJ1-1, is EAGVAQSPRYKIIEKRQSVAFWCNPISGHATLYWYQQILGQGPKLLIQFQNNGVVDDSQLPKDRFSAERLKGVDSTLKIQPAKLEDSAVYLCASSFSRGEAFFGQGTRLTVV.

Here the CDR3 reads CASSASGRGGYNEQFF. In DNA, the CDR3 is TGTGCCAGCAGTGCCTCGGGGCGGGGGGGATACAATGAGCAGTTCTTC. The chain carries TRBV27 and TRBJ2-1; the match to TRBD2 covers 9 bases. The CDR3 spans 16 residues. J was trimmed by 4 bases and V by 5 bases; bases with no gene match: 9. Germline CDR1 MNHEY, CDR2 SMNVEV (reference sequence).

The V call is TRBV6-6, the J call TRBJ1-5; D is uncertain. Trimming took off 6 bases at V and 10 bases at J, with 22 bases between the two ends. The CDR3 is 15 amino acids. Germline assignment: CDR1 MNHNY and CDR2 SVGAGI (reference sequence). Written as DNA, the CDR3 is TGTGCCAGCAGCTCCTCGGAGGGCAGGCACCGTCCCCAGCATTTT. Its translation: CASSSSEGRHRPQHF.

This rearrangement joins TRBV5-5 to TRBJ1-1, with D perhaps matching TRBD1 (5 bases). Trimming removed 1 base from V and 5 bases from J, with 9 bases in between. The CDR3 sequence is 13 residues long. CDR1 and CDR2 from the germline V gene are SGHKS and YYEKEE (reference sequence). The CDR3 region is CASSLLGGTEAFF. CDR3 in DNA: TGTGCCAGCAGCTTGCTCGGGGGAACTGAAGCTTTCTTT. Together with reference TRBV5-5 and TRBJ1-1, the CDR3 gives the full variable domain: DAGVTQSPTHLIKTRGQQVTLRCSPISGHKSVSWYQQVLGQGPQFIFQYYEKEERGRGNFPDRFSARQFPNYSSELNVNALLLGDSALYLCASSLLGGTEAFFGQGTRLTVV.

The chain couples TRBV6-5 to TRBJ1-6; D perhaps matches TRBD1 (5 bases). The CDR3 totals 11 residues. V was trimmed by 5 bases and J by 14 bases, leaving 10 bases between them. The germline CDR1 and CDR2 sequences are MNHEY and SVGAGI. The CDR3 nucleotides read TGTGCCAGCAGTCTGGGGGGATCCCTCCACTTT. Its translation: CASSLGGSLHF.

The J gene is TRBJ1-6, the V gene TRBV19; the D gene is possibly TRBD1 (6 bases). Germline V lookup: CDR1 LNHDA, CDR2 SQIVND (reference sequence). The CDR3 totals 15 residues. Trimming removed 6 bases at V and 6 bases at J, with 15 bases between. The CDR3 loop reads CASRIRGEGNSPLHF. The CDR3 DNA follows: TGTGCCAGTAGGATCAGGGGTGAGGGTAATTCACCCCTCCACTTT.

CDR3 sequence reads: CASSQDRAYEQYF. The CDR3 bases are TGTGCCAGCAGCCAAGACAGAGCCTACGAGCAGTACTTC. The chain is built from TRBV11-2 and TRBJ2-7, with D maybe TRBD1 (5 bases). CDR1 and CDR2 (germline): SGHAT, FQNNGV. The CDR3 is 13 residues long. The V gene lost 5 bases and the J gene lost 2 bases, with 10 bases spanning the gap.

The gene calls are TRBV19 and TRBJ1-6; 10 nucleotides align to TRBD1. There are 16 residues in the CDR3. The V gene's germline CDR1 is LNHDA and CDR2 SQIVND (reference sequence). V lost 5 bases and J lost 6; bases outside the gene matches: 7. The CDR3 DNA reads TGTGCCAGTAGTGACGGGACAGGGGCCGGTAATTCACCCCTCCACTTT. Encoded protein: CASSDGTGAGNSPLHF.

The rearrangement joins TRBV7-9 to TRBJ2-7; D may be TRBD2 (6 bases). The germline V gene has CDR1 SEHNR and CDR2 FQNEAQ (reference sequence). This CDR3 is 14 amino acids long. V lost 4 bases to trimming and J lost 1 base, with 11 bases between them. CDR3 DNA sequence: TGTGCCAGCAGCTCCGGGACTCGTTCCTACGAGCAGTACTTC. It translates to CASSSGTRSYEQYF.

The chain combines TRBV11-2 with TRBJ1-1; TRBD1 agrees at 7 bases. This CDR3 is 13 amino acids long. Germline assignment: CDR1 SGHAT and CDR2 FQNNGV. The V and J ends lost 5 bases and 6 bases, in that order; junction bases with no gene match: 6. In DNA form, the CDR3 reads TGTGCCAGCAGCCTCACAGGGGCCCCTGAAGCTTTCTTT. This gives the protein CASSLTGAPEAFF.

For the CDR3, the DNA is TGTGCCAGCTCACCATACACAGCGCGGACTAGCGGGAGAGGGGAGACCCAGTACTTC. It yields the protein CASSPYTARTSGRGETQYF. The chain links TRBV18 to TRBJ2-5, with 13 bases matching TRBD2. Trimming took 2 bases from V and 5 from J; bases not matched to a gene: 14. CDR1 and CDR2 (germline): KGHSH, LQKENI. There are 19 residues in the CDR3.

The chain joins TRBV6-5 to TRBJ1-3, with 8 nucleotides matching TRBD1. The V gene end was trimmed by 10 bases and the J gene end by 3 bases; junction bases not matched to a gene: 5. Per the germline V gene, CDR1 is MNHEY and CDR2 is SVGAGI. This CDR3 is built from 13 residues. CDR3 bases: TGTGCCACACGGACAGGGTATGGAAACACCATATATTTT. Amino acid sequence: CATRTGYGNTIYF.

The count of this clone is one. The chain recombines TRBV6-5 with TRBJ1-1; D remains unclear. Germline V gene lookup returns CDR1 MNHEY and CDR2 SVGAGI. Trimming took off 0 bases at V and 4 bases at J, with 6 bases between the two ends. The CDR3 length is 13 residues. For the CDR3, the DNA is TGTGCCAGCAGTTACTCGCCCAGCACTGAAGCTTTCTTT. As protein: CASSYSPSTEAFF.

The chain joins TRBV12-3 or TRBV12-4 to TRBJ1-3; D gene ambiguous. This CDR3 is built from 11 residues. The CDR3 DNA sequence: TGTGCTTGGCGGATTGGAAACACCATATATTTT. It yields the protein CAWRIGNTIYF.

This chain connects TRBV6-6 to TRBJ1-1; 7 positions match TRBD1. The CDR3 sequence is 13 residues long. Germline trimming cut 2 bases from V and 8 bases from J; bases unmatched to any gene: 5. Germline V lookup: CDR1 MNHNY, CDR2 SVGAGI (reference sequence). The CDR3 DNA follows: TGTGCCAGCAGTTACACTCCGGGACAGGAAGCTTTCTTT. Translating it yields CASSYTPGQEAFF.

The chain is built from TRBV7-9 and TRBJ2-1; perhaps TRBD2 as D (7 bases). Trimming removed 0 bases at V and 6 bases at J, with 12 bases between. Looked up from germline, CDR1 is SEHNR and CDR2 is FQNEAQ (reference sequence). CDR3 size: 15 residues. The CDR3 sequence: CASSLALGGANEQFF. CDR3 DNA: TGTGCCAGCAGCTTAGCGCTGGGGGGGGCCAATGAGCAGTTCTTC.

The V and J genes are TRBV20-1 and TRBJ1-5; maybe TRBD1 (5 bases). The V and J ends lost 3 bases and 5 bases respectively, with 11 bases between them. The germline V gene encodes CDR1 DFQATT and CDR2 SNEGSKA (reference sequence). This CDR3 spans 13 amino acids. DNA for the CDR3: TGCAGTGCTAGTGCAGGGTCCGATCAGCCCCAGCATTTT. Its translation: CSASAGSDQPQHF.

The chain is built from TRBV5-1 and TRBJ1-6, with D perhaps TRBD1 (6 bases). CDR3 length: 18 residues. V was pared by 0 bases and J by 7 bases, with 20 bases between. In germline, CDR1 is SGHRS, CDR2 YFSETQ. The CDR3: CASSLVPGTTNRNSPLHF. In nucleotides, the CDR3 is TGCGCCAGCAGCTTGGTTCCCGGGACAACCAACAGGAATTCACCCCTCCACTTT.

This rearrangement joins TRBV30 to TRBJ1-2, with D maybe TRBD1 (5 bases). The CDR3 has 12 residues. The germline CDR1 and CDR2 sequences are GTSNPN and SVGIG (reference sequence). Deletions cut 2 bases from V and 4 bases from J, with 8 bases between. DNA for the CDR3: TGTGCCTGGAGTAGGGGCAGCTATGGCTACACCTTC. Translation: CAWSRGSYGYTF.